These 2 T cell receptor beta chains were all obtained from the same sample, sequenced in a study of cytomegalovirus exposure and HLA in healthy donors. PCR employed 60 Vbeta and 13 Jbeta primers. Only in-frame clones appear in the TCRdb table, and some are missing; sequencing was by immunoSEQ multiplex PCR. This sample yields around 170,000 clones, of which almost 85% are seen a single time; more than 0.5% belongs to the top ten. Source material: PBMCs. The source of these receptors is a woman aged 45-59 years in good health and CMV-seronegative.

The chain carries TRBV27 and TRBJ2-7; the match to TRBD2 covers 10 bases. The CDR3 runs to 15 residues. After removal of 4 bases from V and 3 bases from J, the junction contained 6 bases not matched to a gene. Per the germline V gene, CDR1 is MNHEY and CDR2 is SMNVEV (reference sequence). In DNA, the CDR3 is TGTGCCAGCAGTTCCCTAGCGGGGGATTACTACGAGCAGTACTTC. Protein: CASSSLAGDYYEQYF.

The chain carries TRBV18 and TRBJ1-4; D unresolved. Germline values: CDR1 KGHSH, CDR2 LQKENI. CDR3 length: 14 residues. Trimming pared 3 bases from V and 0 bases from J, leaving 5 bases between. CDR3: CASSPGATNEKLFF. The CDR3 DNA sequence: TGTGCCAGCTCACCCGGTGCAACTAATGAAAAACTGTTTTTT.